Below, 15 T cell receptor beta chains from the same sample are listed, as sequenced in a study of blood T cell repertoires in COVID-19. Assay: immunoSEQ multiplex PCR; the TCRdb copy retains only in-frame clones and omits some. The data hold about 160,000 clones, with 85% to 95% observed a single time. Sequencing was done on a sample of peripheral blood. These receptors all come from a woman between 45 and 65 years old with acute or convalescent COVID-19.

The J gene is TRBJ2-6, the V gene TRBV23-1; the D gene is possibly TRBD2 (5 bases). TRBV23-1 is an ORF, and what it does is uncertain. Trimming removed 6 bases at V and 2 bases at J, with 17 bases between. The CDR3 loop spans 17 amino acids. The CDR3 region is CASRPEGGPPGANVLTF. The DNA for the CDR3 is TGCGCCAGCAGACCTGAAGGCGGGCCTCCTGGGGCCAACGTCCTGACTTTC.

This clone is a singleton in its sample. One end of the junction varies from germline; a read error may be responsible. The chain combines TRBV7-7 with TRBJ1-3; 7 bases are shared with TRBD1. Germline assignment: CDR1 SSHAT and CDR2 FNYEAQ (reference sequence). The CDR3 consists of 15 residues. CDR3 nucleotide sequence: TGTGCTAGCAGCTTAGCACAGGGGTTGGGAAACACCATATATTTT. Protein sequence: CASSLAQGLGNTIYF.

The chain joins TRBV11-2 to TRBJ2-3; 8 bases fit TRBD2. CDR1 is SGHAT and CDR2 is FQNNGV in the germline V gene. V shed 5 bases and J 1 base; nucleotides not matched to a gene: 11. The CDR3 length is 17 residues. CDR3 sequence: CASSKFTGTRGTDTQYF. In DNA form, the CDR3 reads TGTGCCAGCAGCAAATTCACCGGGACTAGAGGCACAGATACGCAGTATTTT.

This chain links TRBV28 with TRBJ2-1; no clear D gene. This CDR3 has 12 amino acids. The germline V and J ends were trimmed by 5 bases and 10 bases, with 12 bases remaining between them. The germline V gene has CDR1 MDHEN and CDR2 SYDVKM. The CDR3 sequence is CASSRVLWEQFF. The CDR3, as DNA: TGTGCCAGCAGTCGGGTGCTGTGGGAGCAGTTCTTC.

The V and J genes are TRBV9 and TRBJ2-1, with 11 bases aligning to TRBD2. V gave up 3 bases and J gave up 10 bases; unmatched junction bases: 15. Germline V gene lookup returns CDR1 SGDLS and CDR2 YYNGEE. The CDR3 is 17 amino acids. The CDR3 spells CASSERLAGGRAAEQFF. The DNA for the CDR3 is TGTGCCAGCAGCGAACGATTAGCGGGAGGGCGGGCCGCCGAGCAGTTCTTC.

The chain has TRBV29-1 and TRBJ1-1; TRBD1 agrees at 7 bases. The V gene's germline CDR1 is SQVTM and CDR2 ANQGSEA. The CDR3 runs to 13 residues. The junction had 5 bases not matched to a gene; V was cut back by 7 bases and J by 0 bases. The CDR3 loop is CSAGQALNTEAFF. The DNA for the CDR3 is TGCAGCGCCGGACAGGCCTTGAACACTGAAGCTTTCTTT.

The chain links TRBV4-3 to TRBJ2-7; 10 nucleotides match TRBD2. Trimming at V came to 6 bases and at J to 3 bases, leaving 5 bases not matched to a gene. This CDR3 is 14 amino acids long. The germline CDR1 and CDR2 sequences are LGHNA and YSLEER. The CDR3 coding sequence is TGCGCCAGCAGTCGAGGGACTAGCGTCTACGAGCAGTACTTC. Protein product: CASSRGTSVYEQYF.

The chain carries TRBV6-5 and TRBJ1-4, with D possibly matching TRBD1 (5 bases). V was trimmed by 2 bases and J by 8 bases, leaving 15 bases between them. The germline gives CDR1 MNHEY, CDR2 SVGAGI. This CDR3 is 15 amino acids long. The CDR3 sequence is CASSYVGREGEKLFF. The CDR3 DNA reads TGTGCCAGCAGTTACGTAGGCAGGGAAGGGGAAAAACTGTTTTTT.

As for this clone: This same CDR3 is encoded by further DNA sequences in the sample. The genes are TRBV24-1 and TRBJ2-7; TRBD1 matches at 9 bases. The trim removed 3 bases at V and 4 bases at J, leaving 3 bases unmatched. CDR1 KGHDR and CDR2 SFDVKD come from the germline V gene. This CDR3 is 14 amino acids long. The CDR3 DNA is TGTGCCACCAGTGATCCGGGACAGGGATACGAGCAGTACTTC. It is translated as CATSDPGQGYEQYF.

This chain links TRBV4-3 with TRBJ1-6; D call uncertain. V was pared by 0 bases and J by 0 bases, with 9 bases between. The CDR3 totals 17 residues. In germline, CDR1 is LGHNA, CDR2 YSLEER. Written as DNA, the CDR3 is TGCGCCAGCAGCCAAGATGCGGAGAGCTCCTATAATTCACCCCTCCACTTT. It specifies CASSQDAESSYNSPLHF.

This chain uses TRBV4-1 with TRBJ2-1, with 12 bases identical to TRBD2. Germline values: CDR1 MGHRA, CDR2 YSYEKL. Trimming cost V 1 base and J 7 bases; bases outside gene matches: 5. CDR3 size: 16 residues. The CDR3 region has the DNA TGCGCCAGCAGCCAAGTAGGACTAGCGGGGAGTAATGAGCAGTTCTTC. It specifies CASSQVGLAGSNEQFF.

The table lists this clone with a count of one. The chain has TRBV3-1 (or the pseudogene TRBV3-2) and TRBJ2-5; the match to TRBD1 covers 9 bases. This CDR3 has 14 residues. The junction had 5 bases not matched to a gene; V was cut back by 4 bases and J by 5 bases. In germline, CDR1 is LGHDT, CDR2 YNNKEL (reference sequence). CDR3 DNA sequence: TGTGCCAGCAGCCGTTTGACAGGGGGGGAGACCCAGTACTTC. As protein: CASSRLTGGETQYF.

The chain couples TRBV2 to TRBJ2-7; TRBD1 agrees at 8 bases. This CDR3 has 12 amino acids. The V segment lost 6 bases and the J segment 5 bases; nucleotides outside the gene matches: 3. Looked up from germline, CDR1 is SNHLY and CDR2 is FYNNEI. The CDR3 region has the DNA TGTGCCAGCAGCCAGGGGGCCCACGAGCAGTACTTC. Encoded protein: CASSQGAHEQYF.

J is TRBJ2-7 and V is TRBV18; TRBD1 agrees at 9 bases. CDR3 length: 13 amino acids. The germline V gene has CDR1 KGHSH and CDR2 LQKENI. With V trimmed by 4 bases and J by 5 bases, 3 bases remained unmatched. The CDR3 nucleotides read TGTGCCAGCTCACGCCGGACAGGGGACGAGCAGTACTTC. Protein product: CASSRRTGDEQYF.

This clone is a singleton in its sample. The chain joins TRBV3-1 (or the pseudogene TRBV3-2) to TRBJ1-2, with D unclear. In germline, CDR1 is LGHDT, CDR2 YNNKEL (reference sequence). The ends were cut back, 1 base at V and 11 bases at J, with 11 bases in the middle. CDR3 length equals 12 residues. In DNA, the CDR3 is TGTGCCAGCAGCCAAGGGCAGGCGTCGTACACCTTC. Its protein is CASSQGQASYTF.